Listed below are T cell receptor beta chains from one sample, sequenced in a study of radiation and T cells in renal cell carcinoma. Data came from immunoSEQ multiplex PCR; TCRdb stores just in-frame clones and leaves some out. The data contain some 120,000 clones, 81% of them singletons. The sequences come from blood, collected from a patient whose treatment included radiotherapy and nephrectomy. Receptors were obtained from a man aged 50-60 years with renal cell carcinoma. CDR3s include the opening cysteine and the closing phenylalanine or tryptophan. D genes are given only for firm matches. Expanded clones get a size class; other rows say once, few or many, or leave the size out.

clone_size: -
v_call: TRBV11-1
d_call: -
cdr3_length: 13
j_call: TRBJ1-1
cdr3_nt: TGTGCCAGCAGCTTAGCCGCTATCACTGAAGCTTTCTTT
cdr3_aa: CASSLAAITEAFF

clone_size: -
v_call: TRBV5-1
d_call: -
cdr3_length: 15
j_call: TRBJ1-1
cdr3_nt: TGCGCCAGCAGCTCCGGCAGGGAGATGAACACTGAAGCTTTCTTT
cdr3_aa: CASSSGREMNTEAFF

clone_size: -
v_call: TRBV28
d_call: TRBD1
cdr3_length: 14
j_call: TRBJ1-4
cdr3_nt: TGTGCCAGCTCCGACAGGGGTACTAATGAAAAACTGTTTTTT
cdr3_aa: CASSDRGTNEKLFF

clone_size: -
v_call: TRBV19
d_call: -
cdr3_length: 15
j_call: TRBJ1-3
cdr3_nt: TGTGCCAGTAGTATACGGGCAGGGGCTGGAAACACCATATATTTT
cdr3_aa: CASSIRAGAGNTIYF

clone_size: -
v_call: TRBV5-1
d_call: TRBD2
cdr3_length: 18
j_call: TRBJ2-5
cdr3_nt: TGCGCCAGCAGCTTGGGGACTAGCGGGATTGTTGTAACTGAGACCCAGTACTTC
cdr3_aa: CASSLGTSGIVVTETQYF

clone_size: -
v_call: TRBV6-5
d_call: TRBD1
cdr3_length: 15
j_call: TRBJ1-2
cdr3_nt: TGTGCCAGCAGTTATTCCGACAGGGCTAACTATGGCTACACCTTC
cdr3_aa: CASSYSDRANYGYTF

clone_size: -
v_call: TRBV6-5
d_call: -
cdr3_length: 14
j_call: TRBJ1-2
cdr3_nt: TGTGCCAGCAGTTACCCCGACCAGGGAGGCGGCTACACCTTC
cdr3_aa: CASSYPDQGGGYTF

clone_size: -
v_call: TRBV5-4
d_call: -
cdr3_length: 14
j_call: TRBJ2-7
cdr3_nt: TGTGCCAGCAGCGACCGACGAGGAGTCTACGAGCAGTACTTC
cdr3_aa: CASSDRRGVYEQYF

clone_size: -
v_call: TRBV14
d_call: TRBD1
cdr3_length: 21
j_call: TRBJ2-1
cdr3_nt: TGTGCCAGCAGCCAGTTTCGAAGAGACAGGGGGCAGGTTGGGACCTACAATGAGCAGTTCTTC
cdr3_aa: CASSQFRRDRGQVGTYNEQFF

clone_size: -
v_call: TRBV5-4
d_call: -
cdr3_length: 17
j_call: TRBJ2-1
cdr3_nt: TGTGCCAGCAGCTTGCCCCCGACGATCCGGTGGGGCAATGAGCAGTTCTTC
cdr3_aa: CASSLPPTIRWGNEQFF

clone_size: -
v_call: TRBV5-1
d_call: -
cdr3_length: 14
j_call: TRBJ2-5
cdr3_nt: TGCGCCAGCAGCTTGGCGCTAGCAGGGGAGACCCAGTACTTC
cdr3_aa: CASSLALAGETQYF

clone_size: once
v_call: TRBV5-6
d_call: -
cdr3_length: 13
j_call: TRBJ2-3
cdr3_nt: TGTGCCAGCAGCTCCAGGGCGCCAGATACGCAGTATTTT
cdr3_aa: CASSSRAPDTQYF

clone_size: many
v_call: TRBV6-5
d_call: -
cdr3_length: 14
j_call: TRBJ1-3
cdr3_nt: TGTGCCAGCAGCCTGTCAGGGGTTGGAAACACCATATATTTT
cdr3_aa: CASSLSGVGNTIYF

clone_size: -
v_call: TRBV6-1
d_call: -
cdr3_length: 18
j_call: TRBJ2-2
cdr3_nt: TGTGCCAGCAGTGAAGCGTACTTTGCCACCCCGACTACCGGGGAGCTGTTTTTT
cdr3_aa: CASSEAYFATPTTGELFF

clone_size: -
v_call: TRBV21-1
d_call: -
cdr3_length: 14
j_call: TRBJ2-5
cdr3_nt: TGTGCCAGCACCCCGGGACAGAGGGGGGAGACCCAGTACTTC
cdr3_aa: CASTPGQRGETQYF

clone_size: -
v_call: TRBV19
d_call: TRBD2
cdr3_length: 15
j_call: TRBJ2-4
cdr3_nt: TGTGCCAGTAGTTGGGGGGGTACCCCAGAGGACATTCAGTACTTC
cdr3_aa: CASSWGGTPEDIQYF

clone_size: -
v_call: TRBV5-6
d_call: TRBD1
cdr3_length: 13
j_call: TRBJ1-1
cdr3_nt: TGTGCCAGCAGCACTCCGACAGGGGTTGATGCTTTCTTT
cdr3_aa: CASSTPTGVDAFF

clone_size: once
v_call: TRBV4-2
d_call: TRBD2
cdr3_length: 17
j_call: TRBJ2-5
cdr3_nt: TGTGCCAGCAGCCAAGCTAGCGGGGGGGCCTCGGGTGAGACCCAGTACTTC
cdr3_aa: CASSQASGGASGETQYF

clone_size: -
v_call: TRBV7-8
d_call: -
cdr3_length: 13
j_call: TRBJ2-5
cdr3_nt: TGTGCCAGCAGCTTAGGACAACAAGAGACCCAGTACTTC
cdr3_aa: CASSLGQQETQYF

clone_size: -
v_call: TRBV5-1
d_call: TRBD2
cdr3_length: 18
j_call: TRBJ2-1
cdr3_nt: TGCGCCAGCAGCTTGGCGGCTAGCGGGGGGAGCTCCTACAATGAGCAGTTCTTC
cdr3_aa: CASSLAASGGSSYNEQFF

clone_size: -
v_call: TRBV7-2
d_call: -
cdr3_length: 14
j_call: TRBJ2-2
cdr3_nt: TGTGCCAGCAGCTTAGAGCCTAGCGTCGGGGAGCTGTTTTTT
cdr3_aa: CASSLEPSVGELFF

clone_size: -
v_call: TRBV15
d_call: -
cdr3_length: 13
j_call: TRBJ1-2
cdr3_nt: TGTGCCACCAGCAGAGCGGTTGGGGATGGCTACACCTTC
cdr3_aa: CATSRAVGDGYTF

clone_size: -
v_call: TRBV19
d_call: -
cdr3_length: 13
j_call: TRBJ1-2
cdr3_nt: TGTGCCAGTAGGGCCAGGGGTAACTATGGCTACACCTTC
cdr3_aa: CASRARGNYGYTF

clone_size: -
v_call: TRBV6-5
d_call: -
cdr3_length: 15
j_call: TRBJ1-1
cdr3_nt: TGTGCCAGCAGTTACTCATATGCGAAGAACACTGAAGCTTTCTTT
cdr3_aa: CASSYSYAKNTEAFF

clone_size: few
v_call: TRBV7-9
d_call: TRBD1
cdr3_length: 14
j_call: TRBJ2-1
cdr3_nt: TGTGCCAGCAGCCCGACAGGGTTGGGAAATGAGCAGTTCTTC
cdr3_aa: CASSPTGLGNEQFF

clone_size: -
v_call: TRBV28
d_call: -
cdr3_length: 16
j_call: TRBJ1-3
cdr3_nt: TGTGCCAGCAGTTTATTGGGCCAGAGCTCTGGAAACACCATATATTTT
cdr3_aa: CASSLLGQSSGNTIYF

clone_size: -
v_call: TRBV10-3
d_call: TRBD1
cdr3_length: 13
j_call: TRBJ2-7
cdr3_nt: TGTGCCATCAGCCCCGGGACAGCCTACGAGCAGTACTTC
cdr3_aa: CAISPGTAYEQYF

clone_size: once
v_call: TRBV30
d_call: -
cdr3_length: 13
j_call: TRBJ2-6
cdr3_nt: TGTGCTGCTGACAGCTCTGGGGCCAACGTCCTGACTTTC
cdr3_aa: CAADSSGANVLTF

clone_size: -
v_call: TRBV2
d_call: TRBD2
cdr3_length: 15
j_call: TRBJ2-7
cdr3_nt: TGTGCCAGCACTTATAGCGGGGGGCCTTCTTACGAGCAGTACTTC
cdr3_aa: CASTYSGGPSYEQYF

clone_size: -
v_call: TRBV10-2
d_call: TRBD2
cdr3_length: 14
j_call: TRBJ2-7
cdr3_nt: TGCGCCAGCACCAATAGCGGGGGTCATTACGAGCAGTACTTC
cdr3_aa: CASTNSGGHYEQYF

clone_size: -
v_call: TRBV5-1
d_call: TRBD1
cdr3_length: 14
j_call: TRBJ2-3
cdr3_nt: TGCGCCAGCAGTCGGACAGGGGTCACAGATACGCAGTATTTT
cdr3_aa: CASSRTGVTDTQYF

clone_size: few
v_call: TRBV9
d_call: -
cdr3_length: 15
j_call: TRBJ2-2
cdr3_nt: TGTGCCAGCAGCGTAGCTAGCCCGAACACCGGGGAGCTGTTTTTT
cdr3_aa: CASSVASPNTGELFF

clone_size: -
v_call: TRBV28
d_call: TRBD1
cdr3_length: 15
j_call: TRBJ2-7
cdr3_nt: TGTGCCAGCAGTTCCGGACAGGGGTCCACTAAGGAGCAGTACTTC
cdr3_aa: CASSSGQGSTKEQYF

clone_size: -
v_call: TRBV30
d_call: TRBD1
cdr3_length: 15
j_call: TRBJ1-6
cdr3_nt: TGTGCCTGGAGTACAGGGGGCGGTTATAATTCACCCCTCCACTTT
cdr3_aa: CAWSTGGGYNSPLHF

clone_size: -
v_call: TRBV5-5
d_call: TRBD1
cdr3_length: 14
j_call: TRBJ1-2
cdr3_nt: TGTGCCAGCAGCGTACAGGGGAACCACTATGGCTACACCTTC
cdr3_aa: CASSVQGNHYGYTF

clone_size: -
v_call: TRBV6-6
d_call: -
cdr3_length: 14
j_call: TRBJ1-5
cdr3_nt: TGTGCCAGTGGGGGGGGCTCCGTATATCAGCCCCAGCATTTT
cdr3_aa: CASGGGSVYQPQHF

clone_size: -
v_call: TRBV6-1
d_call: -
cdr3_length: 12
j_call: TRBJ2-5
cdr3_nt: TGTGCCAGCAGTGGGGGTCCGGAGACCCAGTACTTC
cdr3_aa: CASSGGPETQYF

clone_size: -
v_call: TRBV6-6
d_call: -
cdr3_length: 16
j_call: TRBJ1-6
cdr3_nt: TGTGCCAGCGGAGAGGGACTCAGCTCCTATAATTCACCCCTCCACTTT
cdr3_aa: CASGEGLSSYNSPLHF

clone_size: -
v_call: TRBV29-1
d_call: -
cdr3_length: 14
j_call: TRBJ2-5
cdr3_nt: TGCAGCGCCCCCGTGGGGGGGCCCCAAGAGACCCAGTACTTC
cdr3_aa: CSAPVGGPQETQYF

clone_size: -
v_call: TRBV7-8
d_call: -
cdr3_length: 16
j_call: TRBJ2-6
cdr3_nt: TGTGCCAGCAGCCTCGTGCGGGGCTCTGGGGCCAACGTCCTGACTTTC
cdr3_aa: CASSLVRGSGANVLTF

clone_size: -
v_call: TRBV6-4
d_call: -
cdr3_length: 13
j_call: TRBJ1-1
cdr3_nt: TGTGCCAGCAGTGACTCCATGAACACTGAAGCTTTCTTT
cdr3_aa: CASSDSMNTEAFF

clone_size: -
v_call: TRBV20-1
d_call: -
cdr3_length: 10
j_call: TRBJ2-5
cdr3_nt: TGCAGTGTTTGGAGGGAGACCCAGTACTTC
cdr3_aa: CSVWRETQYF

clone_size: -
v_call: TRBV5-1
d_call: TRBD1
cdr3_length: 15
j_call: TRBJ2-3
cdr3_nt: TGCGCCAGCAGCTTGACCACAGGGGTGCCAGATACGCAGTATTTT
cdr3_aa: CASSLTTGVPDTQYF

clone_size: -
v_call: TRBV9
d_call: TRBD1
cdr3_length: 16
j_call: TRBJ2-2
cdr3_nt: TGTGCCAGCAGCGAACGGACAGGGGCGGGAAGAGGGGAGCTGTTTTTT
cdr3_aa: CASSERTGAGRGELFF

clone_size: -
v_call: TRBV27
d_call: -
cdr3_length: 14
j_call: TRBJ2-2
cdr3_nt: TGTGCCAGCAGTATAAAAAGAGACACCGGGGAGCTGTTTTTT
cdr3_aa: CASSIKRDTGELFF

clone_size: -
v_call: TRBV4-1
d_call: -
cdr3_length: 17
j_call: TRBJ2-6
cdr3_nt: TGCGCCAGCAGCCAAGATGGAAGACAATCTGGGGCCAACGTCCTGACTTTC
cdr3_aa: CASSQDGRQSGANVLTF

clone_size: -
v_call: TRBV27
d_call: -
cdr3_length: 15
j_call: TRBJ2-1
cdr3_nt: TGTGCCAGCACCCCCGGGGTAGAGGGGTACAATGAGCAGTTCTTC
cdr3_aa: CASTPGVEGYNEQFF

clone_size: -
v_call: TRBV2
d_call: -
cdr3_length: 11
j_call: TRBJ2-5
cdr3_nt: TGTGCCAGCAGTGAAAAAGAGACCCAGTACTTC
cdr3_aa: CASSEKETQYF

clone_size: few
v_call: TRBV30
d_call: -
cdr3_length: 13
j_call: TRBJ1-1
cdr3_nt: TGTGCCTGGAGTCTCTCAATGAACACTGAAGCTTTCTTT
cdr3_aa: CAWSLSMNTEAFF

clone_size: -
v_call: TRBV11-2
d_call: -
cdr3_length: 13
j_call: TRBJ1-2
cdr3_nt: TGTGCCAGCAGCTTAGATCGGGGGGTAGGCTACACCTTC
cdr3_aa: CASSLDRGVGYTF

clone_size: -
v_call: TRBV4-1
d_call: -
cdr3_length: 13
j_call: TRBJ2-3
cdr3_nt: TGCGCCAGCAGCCAAGTAAACGCAGATACGCAGTATTTT
cdr3_aa: CASSQVNADTQYF

clone_size: -
v_call: TRBV9
d_call: TRBD2
cdr3_length: 17
j_call: TRBJ2-7
cdr3_nt: TGTGCCAGCAGCGGAGCCACAAGCGGGAGGGGACATGGCGAGCAGTACTTC
cdr3_aa: CASSGATSGRGHGEQYF

clone_size: -
v_call: TRBV30
d_call: -
cdr3_length: 12
j_call: TRBJ1-2
cdr3_nt: TGTGCCTGGACCCCAAAGGGCTATGGCTACACCTTC
cdr3_aa: CAWTPKGYGYTF